One and the same sample provided the 17 T cell receptor beta chains below, sequenced in a study of CD8 T cells in ankylosing spondylitis. TCRdb re-analysed the 5' RACE reads in MiXCR, keeping a single row per CDR3 protein. The sample includes 25,000 to 35,000 distinct CDR3 sequences, 13% to 15% of them seen just once. The sequenced sample was blood. The receptors derive from a male donor with ankylosing spondylitis or in good health (not recorded which).

In this sample, this clonotype turned up a few times. The chain uses TRBV4-3 and TRBJ1-4; D gene ambiguous. Trimming stripped 1 base from V and 7 bases from J, with 13 bases between. The length of the CDR3 is 15 residues. Germline V gene data show CDR1 as LGHNA and CDR2 as YSLEER. CDR3 sequence: CASSQGSRVSEKLFF. The CDR3 nucleotides are TGCGCCAGCAGCCAAGGATCTCGGGTTTCTGAAAAACTGTTTTTT.

The V gene is TRBV7-9, the J gene TRBJ2-2; a possible D gene is TRBD1 (6 bases). This CDR3 has 13 residues. Germline-derived CDR1 and CDR2 are SEHNR and FQNEAQ (reference sequence). With 4 bases removed from V and 9 bases from J, the gap between germline ends came to 12 bases. The CDR3 loop reads CASSYTGNRELFF. The CDR3 DNA reads TGTGCCAGCAGCTATACAGGGAACCGGGAGCTGTTTTTT.

This clonotype was observed a handful of times. V is TRBV4-3 and J is TRBJ2-6; D call uncertain. CDR3 length: 14 amino acids. CDR1 and CDR2 from the germline V gene are LGHNA and YSLEER. V lost 0 bases and J lost 10, with 10 bases in between. CDR3: CASSQEVGFNVLTF. The CDR3 coding sequence is TGCGCCAGCAGCCAAGAGGTGGGCTTTAACGTCCTGACTTTC.

This clonotype was picked up many times. The V call is TRBV5-6, the J call TRBJ2-5; D not certain. The CDR3 loop spans 13 amino acids. The V gene lost 4 bases and the J gene lost 4 bases, with 11 bases spanning the gap. Per germline, CDR1 SGHDT and CDR2 YYEEEE. DNA for the CDR3: TGTGCCAGCAGCCCCGTCCTGTCAGAGACCCAGTACTTC. Translating gives CASSPVLSETQYF.

The J gene is TRBJ2-3, the V gene TRBV10-3; weak D call: TRBD2 (6 bases). The CDR3 consists of 16 residues. CDR1 and CDR2 from the germline V gene are ENHRY and SYGVKD. The ends were cut back, 3 bases at V and 2 bases at J, with 15 bases in the middle. Written as DNA, the CDR3 is TGTGCCATCAGTGATTTTGGGACTCCAAACACAGATACGCAGTATTTT. Translation gives CAISDFGTPNTDTQYF.

V gene TRBV20-1 combines with J gene TRBJ2-3; 8 bases agree with TRBD2. The CDR3 is made up of 16 amino acids. Looked up from germline, CDR1 is DFQATT and CDR2 is SNEGSKA (reference sequence). The ends lost 0 bases at V and 2 bases at J; junction bases unmatched: 7. The CDR3 protein is CSAREVAGGLTDTQYF. DNA for the CDR3: TGCAGTGCTAGAGAGGTTGCGGGGGGACTCACAGATACGCAGTATTTT.

The CDR3 here is CASSHGYEQYF. In nucleotides, the CDR3 is TGCGCCAGCAGCCATGGTTACGAGCAGTACTTC. The genes are TRBV4-1 and TRBJ2-7; D is undetermined. The ends were cut back, 3 bases at V and 4 bases at J, with 4 bases in the middle. This CDR3 spans 11 amino acids. CDR1 MGHRA and CDR2 YSYEKL come from the germline V gene.

This clonotype was detected ten times or more. V gene TRBV7-9 combines with J gene TRBJ2-3; 7 positions match TRBD1. Germline loops: CDR1 SEHNR, CDR2 FQNEAQ (reference sequence). V trimming: 2 bases; J trimming: 3 bases; junction bases outside the gene matches: 2. This CDR3 is built from 14 residues. The CDR3 DNA sequence: TGTGCCAGCAGCTTAAGGGGGCGAACAGATACGCAGTATTTT. Translating gives CASSLRGRTDTQYF.

The V call is TRBV3-1, the J call TRBJ2-1; TRBD2 is a possible D gene (5 bases). The CDR3 runs 12 residues. CDR1 is LGHDT, CDR2 YNNKEL, per germline (reference sequence). V lost 8 bases and J 8 bases, leaving 13 bases between the germline ends. The CDR3 region has the DNA TGTGCCAGCCGCGCACCCGGGGATGAGCAGTTCTTC. It translates to CASRAPGDEQFF.

This clonotype was found a few times. The rearrangement uses TRBV4-2 and TRBJ2-3, with 13 bases lining up with TRBD2. The CDR3 runs to 17 residues. V shed 5 bases and J 2 bases; nucleotides not matched to a gene: 7. CDR1 is LGHNA and CDR2 is YNFKEQ in the germline V gene. The CDR3: CASSGTSGMSYTDTQYF. CDR3 nucleotides: TGTGCCAGCAGCGGGACTAGCGGGATGTCCTACACAGATACGCAGTATTTT.

The chain joins TRBV7-9 to TRBJ2-1; 9 nucleotides line up with TRBD2. The CDR3 is made up of 16 amino acids. The germline V gene encodes CDR1 SEHNR and CDR2 FQNEAQ (reference sequence). J lost 9 bases, V lost 4 bases, and 13 bases had no gene match. The CDR3 loop reads CASSSQGGLAGVEQFF. CDR3 sequence (DNA): TGTGCCAGCAGCTCCCAGGGGGGACTAGCCGGGGTTGAGCAGTTCTTC.

This chain uses TRBV12-3 or TRBV12-4 with TRBJ2-1, with 10 nucleotides matching TRBD2. The CDR3 is 15 residues long. Unmatched junction bases numbered 7, after V lost 5 bases and J lost 6 bases. CDR3 DNA: TGTGCCAGCAGTCGATCCAGCGGGAGGGCCAATGAGCAGTTCTTC. Translating it yields CASSRSSGRANEQFF.

The rearrangement links TRBV12-3 or TRBV12-4 to TRBJ2-1; the match to TRBD1 covers 7 bases. Trimming cost V 6 bases and J 6 bases; bases outside gene matches: 5. This CDR3 contains 13 residues. The CDR3 region has the DNA TGTGCCAGCAGCACTGACAGGGTCAATGAGCAGTTCTTC. It specifies CASSTDRVNEQFF.

The J gene is TRBJ2-1, the V gene TRBV7-2; D tentatively reads TRBD1 or TRBD2 (5 bases each). The germline V gene encodes CDR1 SGHTA and CDR2 FQGNSA. The CDR3 has 14 amino acids. Deletions cut 5 bases from V and 9 bases from J, with 17 bases between. The CDR3 is CASSTSGALGEQFF. The CDR3, as DNA: TGTGCCAGCAGCACATCCGGGGCCCTTGGTGAGCAGTTCTTC.

The CDR3 DNA reads as TGTGCCAGCAGCGGGGGGTTGGACAATGAGCAGTTCTTC. Its translation: CASSGGLDNEQFF. The gene calls are TRBV4-2 and TRBJ2-1; maybe TRBD2 (6 bases). The CDR3 totals 13 residues. The V end was cut by 5 bases, the J end by 5 bases, with 10 bases between. The germline V gene has CDR1 LGHNA and CDR2 YNFKEQ.

In this sample, this clonotype turned up a few times. This rearrangement joins TRBV28 to TRBJ1-3; D is uncertain. Trimming took 3 bases from V and 6 from J, leaving 6 bases between them. The V gene's germline CDR1 is MDHEN and CDR2 SYDVKM. The CDR3 is 12 amino acids. The CDR3 DNA is TGTGCCAGCAGTTTCTTCCCAAACACCATATATTTT. It encodes CASSFFPNTIYF.

V usage is TRBV12-3 or TRBV12-4 and J usage is TRBJ1-1; D call uncertain. The CDR3 has 14 residues. Trimming shortened V by 4 bases and J by 4 bases, and 13 bases separated the two germline ends. The DNA for the CDR3 is TGTGCCAGCAGTTCCAGCCCGCCGAGCACTGAAGCTTTCTTT. Encoded protein: CASSSSPPSTEAFF.